The 25 T cell receptor beta chains reported below all come from one sample, sequenced in a study of cytomegalovirus exposure and HLA in healthy donors. PCR involved 60 Vbeta and 13 Jbeta primers. The method was immunoSEQ multiplex PCR; TCRdb's version includes in-frame clones alone and lacks a portion of them. The sample lists 150,000 to 200,000 clones, approximately 82% occurring once. What was sequenced was PBMCs. The receptors shown here come from a male donor in good health and CMV-seropositive.

This clone was seen more than once but under ten times. Additional DNA sequences in this sample encode the identical CDR3. The chain couples TRBV4-3 to TRBJ1-5, with no clear D. The CDR3 is made up of 15 amino acids. Germline lookup yields CDR1 LGHNA and CDR2 YSLEER. Trimming stripped 0 bases from V and 3 bases from J, with 9 bases between. The CDR3 loop reads CASSQDLSSNQPQHF. The CDR3, as DNA: TGCGCCAGCAGCCAAGATCTTAGCTCCAATCAGCCCCAGCATTTT.

The V call is TRBV5-4, the J call TRBJ2-1, with TRBD2 matching over 12 bases. The germline V gene encodes CDR1 SGHNT and CDR2 YYREEE (reference sequence). V lost 4 bases to trimming and J lost 8 bases; unmatched junction nucleotides: 7. There are 15 residues in the CDR3. The chain's CDR3 is CASSPGLAGFYEQFF. CDR3 sequence (DNA): TGTGCCAGCAGCCCGGGACTAGCGGGTTTCTATGAGCAGTTCTTC.

This chain joins TRBV29-1 and TRBJ2-3, with TRBD2 identical over 11 bases. This CDR3 spans 14 amino acids. V lost 7 bases to trimming and J lost 5 bases; unmatched junction nucleotides: 8. Germline CDR1 is SQVTM and CDR2 is ANQGSEA. This chain's CDR3 is CSGDSGGAGDTQYF. The CDR3 bases are TGCAGCGGTGATAGCGGGGGGGCAGGAGATACGCAGTATTTT.

The chain has TRBV30 and TRBJ2-1; D gene ambiguous. Deletions cut 5 bases from V and 3 bases from J, with 14 bases between. CDR3 size: 14 residues. Germline V lookup: CDR1 GTSNPN, CDR2 SVGIG (reference sequence). The CDR3, as DNA: TGTGCCTGGGCGCACCTTTCTGGCTACAATGAGCAGTTCTTC. Translated: CAWAHLSGYNEQFF.

The V call is TRBV27, the J call TRBJ2-3, with D perhaps TRBD2 (6 bases). V lost 7 bases and J lost 4, with 18 bases in between. Germline V gene data show CDR1 as MNHEY and CDR2 as SMNVEV (reference sequence). The CDR3 has 15 amino acids. CDR3 amino acids: CASTSSAGTADTQYF. Written as DNA, the CDR3 is TGTGCCAGCACCTCATCGGCGGGAACAGCAGATACGCAGTATTTT.

The chain combines TRBV5-1 with TRBJ2-2; possibly TRBD1 for D (6 bases). The CDR3 totals 15 residues. V was clipped by 4 bases and J by 7 bases, with 17 bases between them. CDR1 and CDR2 (germline): SGHRS, YFSETQ. The CDR3, as DNA: TGCGCCAGCAGCATCCGGGACAACGGTGGCGGGGAGCTGTTTTTT. Amino acid sequence: CASSIRDNGGGELFF.

The chain couples TRBV19 to TRBJ2-7; TRBD2 matches at 10 bases. The germline CDR1 and CDR2 sequences are LNHDA and SQIVND (reference sequence). Trimming cost V 10 bases and J 3 bases; bases outside gene matches: 6. There are 13 residues in the CDR3. CDR3 coding DNA: TGTGCCACCGAGCGGGGGGGAGGCTACGAGCAGTACTTC. This codes for CATERGGGYEQYF.

The chain uses TRBV5-6 and TRBJ2-7, with 11 bases identical to TRBD2. Germline V CDR1 and CDR2: SGHDT, YYEEEE. V trimming: 0 bases; J trimming: 6 bases; junction bases outside the gene matches: 2. This CDR3 spans 14 amino acids. The CDR3 reads CASSLGLAGGEQYF. As DNA, the CDR3 is TGTGCCAGCAGCTTGGGGCTAGCGGGAGGCGAGCAGTACTTC.

This rearrangement joins TRBV13 to TRBJ2-7, with 8 bases lining up with TRBD1. Germline CDR1 reads PRHDT; CDR2 reads FYEKMQ (reference sequence). Trimming took 4 bases from V and 3 from J; bases not matched to a gene: 5. The CDR3 has 14 residues. The DNA for the CDR3 is TGTGCCAGCAGCTCGGGACAGGAGTACTACGAGCAGTACTTC. Translated: CASSSGQEYYEQYF.

This clone was recorded only once. The chain recombines TRBV27 with TRBJ2-7, with TRBD2 matching over 7 bases. V lost 2 bases to trimming and J lost 6 bases; unmatched junction nucleotides: 4. Germline V lookup: CDR1 MNHEY, CDR2 SMNVEV (reference sequence). The CDR3 is 13 residues long. In DNA, the CDR3 is TGTGCCAGCAGTTTACTAGCGGTGGGCGAGCAGTACTTC. It is translated as CASSLLAVGEQYF.

The J gene is TRBJ2-1, the V gene TRBV30, with 10 bases lining up with TRBD2. Unmatched junction bases numbered 3, after V lost 1 base and J lost 6 bases. Germline-derived CDR1 and CDR2 are GTSNPN and SVGIG (reference sequence). The CDR3 contains 14 residues. The CDR3 DNA sequence: TGTGCCTGGAGTGCCAGCGGGAGGGGCAATGAGCAGTTCTTC. Residues: CAWSASGRGNEQFF.

The CDR3 region has the DNA TGCGCCAGCAGCTTGGATGGCGGAACGAACACCGGGGAGCTGTTTTTT. Residues: CASSLDGGTNTGELFF. V is TRBV5-1 and J is TRBJ2-2; D is ambiguous. Germline assignment: CDR1 SGHRS and CDR2 YFSETQ. The CDR3 loop spans 16 amino acids. V lost 0 bases and J lost 0, with 9 bases in between.

The chain couples TRBV2 to TRBJ2-2, with D tentatively TRBD1 (6 bases). Per germline, CDR1 SNHLY and CDR2 FYNNEI. The CDR3 runs 13 residues. V dropped 6 bases and J dropped 4 bases, with 9 bases sitting between them. DNA of the CDR3: TGTGCCAGCAGAGTCAGGGGCACCGGGGAGCTGTTTTTT. It encodes CASRVRGTGELFF.

This clone occurred once. The CDR3 loop is CASSLTLGLAGDSVVDEQFF. The DNA of the CDR3 is TGTGCCAGCAGCCTTACCCTGGGGCTAGCGGGAGATTCGGTAGTCGATGAGCAGTTCTTC. V and J are TRBV9 and TRBJ2-1; 10 bases are a match to TRBD2. J was trimmed by 8 bases and V by 4 bases; bases with no gene match: 24. This CDR3 region has 20 residues. Germline loops: CDR1 SGDLS, CDR2 YYNGEE.

The CDR3 region is CASSPGPDYGYTF. Here the CDR3 DNA reads TGTGCCAGCTCACCAGGCCCCGACTATGGCTACACCTTC. V usage is TRBV18 and J usage is TRBJ1-2; D remains unclear. Germline V gene lookup returns CDR1 KGHSH and CDR2 LQKENI. The CDR3 has 13 residues. V was shortened by 2 bases and J by 3 bases, with 7 bases between the two germline ends. The whole variable domain, remainder taken from reference TRBV18 and TRBJ1-2, is NAGVMQNPRHLVRRRGQEARLRCSPMKGHSHVYWYRQLPEEGLKFMVYLQKENIIDESGMPKERFSAEFPKEGPSILRIQQVVRGDSAAYFCASSPGPDYGYTFGSGTRLTVV.

The CDR3 spells CAWSVLRGATSPLHF. DNA of the CDR3: TGTGCCTGGAGTGTCCTAAGGGGTGCGACATCACCCCTCCACTTT. The chain combines TRBV30 with TRBJ1-6; perhaps TRBD1 as D (5 bases). The CDR3 runs 15 residues. Per the germline V gene, CDR1 is GTSNPN and CDR2 is SVGIG (reference sequence). Trimming removed 0 bases at V and 10 bases at J, with 16 bases between.

For this clone: A much larger clone differs from this one at a single base, so this may be a read error. The chain links TRBV7-2 to TRBJ1-1; 8 bases are a match to TRBD1. The junction had 3 bases not matched to a gene; V was cut back by 3 bases and J by 3 bases. The CDR3 length is 14 residues. CDR1 and CDR2 (germline): SGHTA, FQGNSA. DNA of the CDR3: TGTGCCAGCAGCTTTACGACAGGGGACACTGAAGCTTTCTTT. It yields the protein CASSFTTGDTEAFF.

The chain joins TRBV11-3 to TRBJ1-1; unclear D gene. Germline CDR1 SGHNT, CDR2 YENEEA. The germline V and J ends were trimmed by 0 bases and 4 bases, with 6 bases remaining between them. The CDR3 extends over 13 amino acids. DNA of the CDR3: TGTGCCAGCAGCTTAGATTCCGGCACTGAAGCTTTCTTT. Amino acids: CASSLDSGTEAFF.

The gene calls are TRBV6-1 and TRBJ1-5, with D maybe TRBD1 (5 bases). The germline gives CDR1 MNHNS, CDR2 SASEGT. V lost 0 bases and J 1 base, leaving 13 bases between the germline ends. The CDR3 consists of 17 residues. Here the CDR3 reads CASSEAVGGTSNQPQHF. The CDR3, as DNA: TGTGCCAGCAGTGAAGCGGTAGGAGGGACCAGCAATCAGCCCCAGCATTTT.

V is TRBV11-2 and J is TRBJ1-5; D is unclear. Germline V CDR1 and CDR2: SGHAT, FQNNGV. The CDR3 spans 14 residues. The ends were cut back, 5 bases at V and 7 bases at J, with 15 bases in the middle. CDR3 nucleotide sequence: TGTGCCAGCAGCCGGACTGGAGGAGGGCAGCCCCAGCATTTT. Translated: CASSRTGGGQPQHF. The whole variable domain, filled in from reference TRBV11-2 and TRBJ1-5, reads EAGVAQSPRYKIIEKRQSVAFWCNPISGHATLYWYQQILGQGPKLLIQFQNNGVVDDSQLPKDRFSAERLKGVDSTLKIQPAKLEDSAVYLCASSRTGGGQPQHFGDGTRLSIL.

This clone has a handful of counts. The rearrangement uses TRBV4-3 and TRBJ2-1; 10 bases map to TRBD2. This CDR3 has 16 residues. The germline V gene has CDR1 LGHNA and CDR2 YSLEER. V shed 1 base and J 3 bases; nucleotides not matched to a gene: 3. The CDR3 DNA reads TGCGCCAGCAGCCAAGGCCCTAGCGGGAGCTACAATGAGCAGTTCTTC. It specifies CASSQGPSGSYNEQFF.

This clone was seen a handful of times. V and J are TRBV6-6 and TRBJ1-1; TRBD1 is a possible D gene (6 bases). Germline lookup yields CDR1 MNHNY and CDR2 SVGAGI (reference sequence). The V and J ends lost 4 bases and 4 bases respectively, with 16 bases between them. The CDR3 totals 15 residues. CDR3 in DNA: TGTGCCAGCAGTTCCACTGGGGGCCTAGGCACTGAAGCTTTCTTT. This codes for CASSSTGGLGTEAFF.

The chain has TRBV19 and TRBJ1-5; D is unclear. The CDR3 extends over 14 amino acids. Trimming took off 3 bases at V and 0 bases at J, with 6 bases between the two ends. Germline loops: CDR1 LNHDA, CDR2 SQIVND (reference sequence). The chain's CDR3 is CASSIAGSNQPQHF. CDR3 nucleotide sequence: TGTGCCAGTAGTATCGCGGGTAGCAATCAGCCCCAGCATTTT.

This clone was picked up a small number of times. For the CDR3, the DNA is TGTGCCATCAGTGAGTCGACTCCAGTGACCTACGAGCAGTACTTC. Its protein product is CAISESTPVTYEQYF. The rearrangement uses TRBV10-3 and TRBJ2-5; D is unclear. The end of the DNA is better explained by TRBJ2-7, so the J call may be wrong. The CDR3 totals 15 residues. The germline V gene has CDR1 ENHRY and CDR2 SYGVKD.

The chain employs TRBV30 and TRBJ2-3, with unresolved D. Germline CDR1 is GTSNPN and CDR2 is SVGIG (reference sequence). The CDR3 extends over 12 amino acids. The ends were cut back, 4 bases at V and 6 bases at J, with 11 bases in the middle. The CDR3 region has the DNA TGTGCCTGGAACCCCCTACTCGATACGCAGTATTTT. It encodes CAWNPLLDTQYF.